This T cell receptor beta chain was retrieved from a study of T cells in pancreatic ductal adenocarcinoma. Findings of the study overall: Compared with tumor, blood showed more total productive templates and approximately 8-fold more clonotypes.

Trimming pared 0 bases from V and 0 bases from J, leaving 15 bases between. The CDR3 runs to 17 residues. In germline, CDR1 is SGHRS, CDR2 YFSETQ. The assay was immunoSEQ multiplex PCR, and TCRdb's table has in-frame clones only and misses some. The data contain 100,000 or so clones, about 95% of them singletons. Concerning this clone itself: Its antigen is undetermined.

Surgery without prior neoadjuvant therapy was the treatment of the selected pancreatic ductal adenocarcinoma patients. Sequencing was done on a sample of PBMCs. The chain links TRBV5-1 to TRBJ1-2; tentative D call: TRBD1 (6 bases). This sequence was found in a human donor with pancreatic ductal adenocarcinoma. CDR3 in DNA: TGCGCCAGCAGCTTGGCTTTTGGACAGACCACTAACTATGGCTACACCTTC. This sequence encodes CASSLAFGQTTNYGYTF.